These 27 T cell receptor beta chains came from one sample sequenced in a study of T-cell memory formation after mild COVID-19. TCRdb re-called the 5' RACE reads through MiXCR, storing one row per CDR3 protein. The profile shows hundreds of thousands of distinct CDR3 sequences, roughly an eighth of them singletons. The sequenced sample was PBMCs or a T cell subset sorted from them (not recorded which). The receptors shown here come from a man aged 18-30 years who had mild COVID-19 (a few samples of this study predate the infection). Cell type and time point are not known.

This clonotype was observed at least ten times. The V call is TRBV16, the J call TRBJ1-3; the D is unclear. The CDR3 runs to 15 residues. V was clipped by 0 bases and J by 0 bases, with 6 bases between them. Germline-derived CDR1 and CDR2 are KGHSY and FQNENV. DNA for the CDR3: TGTGCCAGCAGCCAATCCAGGCCCTCTGGAAACACCATATATTTT. Its translation: CASSQSRPSGNTIYF.

This clonotype has a count of ten or more. The chain recombines TRBV4-2 with TRBJ2-7, with a possible D match to TRBD2 (5 bases). V lost 1 base to trimming and J lost 3 bases, with 10 bases between them. Per the germline V gene, CDR1 is LGHNA and CDR2 is YNFKEQ. The CDR3 is made up of 14 amino acids. In DNA, the CDR3 is TGTGCCAGCAGCCAAGTCGCGGGTAACTACGAGCAGTACTTC. Residues: CASSQVAGNYEQYF.

This clonotype occurred many times. The chain uses TRBV5-1 and TRBJ1-6; D perhaps matches TRBD1 (5 bases). The germline gives CDR1 SGHRS, CDR2 YFSETQ. This CDR3 region has 20 residues. V lost 4 bases and J lost 7, with 30 bases in between. The CDR3 reads CASSRGVRDLSIHPNSPLHF. The CDR3 nucleotides are TGCGCCAGCAGCCGGGGGGTCCGGGACTTGTCTATCCACCCCAATTCACCCCTCCACTTT.

This rearrangement joins TRBV12-3 or TRBV12-4 to TRBJ2-1; 10 bases are shared with TRBD2. V was clipped by 4 bases and J by 10 bases; unmatched bases: 7. The CDR3 has 14 residues. This CDR3 reads CASSYSGGAGEQFF. CDR3 in DNA: TGTGCCAGCAGTTACAGCGGGGGGGCGGGGGAGCAGTTCTTC.

The chain joins TRBV19 to TRBJ1-2, with D perhaps matching TRBD1 (5 bases). Germline V gene sequence: CDR1 LNHDA, CDR2 SQIVND (reference sequence). Trimming cost V 7 bases and J 7 bases, with 13 bases left between them. The CDR3 extends over 12 amino acids. CDR3 in amino acids: CASTRDGGGYTF. Here the CDR3 DNA reads TGTGCCAGTACAAGGGACGGCGGTGGCTACACCTTC.

This clonotype was seen ten or more times. The chain uses TRBV2 and TRBJ2-5; no definite D call. The CDR3 is made up of 16 amino acids. The germline V gene encodes CDR1 SNHLY and CDR2 FYNNEI. V was clipped by 0 bases and J by 0 bases, with 11 bases between them. The CDR3 is CASSEAGRMHQETQYF. The CDR3 coding sequence is TGTGCCAGCAGTGAAGCCGGCAGGATGCACCAAGAGACCCAGTACTTC.

This clonotype was seen a handful of times. This chain links TRBV29-1 with TRBJ1-1; the D gene is possibly TRBD1 (6 bases). Deletions cut 7 bases from V and 1 base from J, with 10 bases between. CDR1 and CDR2 from the germline V gene are SQVTM and ANQGSEA. The CDR3 extends over 12 amino acids. The CDR3 spells CSGQTGNTEAFF. CDR3 sequence (DNA): TGCAGCGGACAGACAGGGAACACTGAAGCTTTCTTT.

This clonotype turned up a few times. The V call is TRBV11-2, the J call TRBJ2-7; perhaps TRBD1 as D (5 bases). The CDR3 loop spans 14 amino acids. Per germline, CDR1 SGHAT and CDR2 FQNNGV. V was clipped by 1 base and J by 3 bases, with 10 bases between them. The CDR3 sequence: CASSLGDSLYEQYV. The CDR3 DNA follows: TGTGCCAGCAGCTTAGGAGACAGCCTCTACGAGCAGTACGTC.

This clonotype was seen a few times. The chain carries TRBV7-8 and TRBJ1-2, with a weak D call TRBD1 (5 bases). This CDR3 contains 13 residues. The germline CDR1 and CDR2 sequences are SGHVS and FQNEAQ. V lost 3 bases, J lost 8 bases, and 13 bases lay in between. CDR3 residues: CASSFKGWGGYTF. The CDR3 DNA follows: TGTGCCAGCAGCTTTAAGGGATGGGGGGGCTACACCTTC.

This clonotype appeared many times. J is TRBJ1-5 and V is TRBV7-8, with a weak D call TRBD1 (6 bases). Germline-derived CDR1 and CDR2 are SGHVS and FQNEAQ. The CDR3 extends over 15 amino acids. V lost 5 bases to trimming and J lost 0 bases, with 11 bases between them. The CDR3, as DNA: TGTGCCAGCAGCCCCGGACAGCATAGCAATCAGCCCCAGCATTTT. Protein product: CASSPGQHSNQPQHF.

This clonotype was found a few times. This rearrangement joins TRBV27 to TRBJ2-7, with 8 bases matching TRBD2. Germline V gene lookup returns CDR1 MNHEY and CDR2 SMNVEV (reference sequence). Unmatched junction bases numbered 11, after V lost 9 bases and J lost 7 bases. The CDR3 has 13 amino acids. The CDR3 nucleotides are TGTGCCAGTGGTTTCGGGGGGGGCCGGGAGCAGTACTTC. Translating it yields CASGFGGGREQYF.

This clonotype turned up a few times. The chain is built from TRBV29-1 and TRBJ2-2; 12 bases fit TRBD2. Germline V CDR1 and CDR2: SQVTM, ANQGSEA. J was trimmed by 6 bases and V by 6 bases; bases with no gene match: 5. This CDR3 has 14 amino acids. Here the CDR3 DNA reads TGCAGCGTCCGAACTAGCGGGGGGTCCGGGGAGCTGTTTTTT. Translated, it gives CSVRTSGGSGELFF.

A few counts support this clonotype. The V gene is TRBV7-2, the J gene TRBJ1-2, with D maybe TRBD1 (6 bases). Germline assignment: CDR1 SGHTA and CDR2 FQGNSA. Trimming stripped 3 bases from V and 4 bases from J, with 9 bases between. The CDR3 runs to 13 residues. The DNA for the CDR3 is TGTGCCAGCAGCTTGGGACACCGCTATGGCTACACCTTC. It translates to CASSLGHRYGYTF.

The chain uses TRBV6-6 and TRBJ1-2, with D possibly being TRBD1 (6 bases). V was shortened by 2 bases and J by 7 bases, with 14 bases between the two germline ends. CDR3 length: 14 amino acids. Germline V gives CDR1 MNHNY, CDR2 SVGAGI (reference sequence). CDR3 amino acids: CASSYPTGFRGYTF. CDR3 coding DNA: TGTGCCAGCAGTTACCCTACAGGGTTTCGTGGCTACACCTTC.

The rearrangement uses TRBV12-3 or TRBV12-4 and TRBJ1-1, with D possibly TRBD1 on 5 matching bases. V lost 6 bases and J lost 9, with 11 bases in between. This CDR3 has 11 amino acids. DNA for the CDR3: TGTGCCAGCAGCAGACAGCCCCAAGCTTTCTTT. It is translated as CASSRQPQAFF.

This clonotype was seen many times. At one end, the junction sequence differs from germline, possibly due to a read error. This sequence joins TRBV5-1 and TRBJ1-1, with no clear D. CDR1 is SGHRS and CDR2 is YFSETQ in the germline V gene. The CDR3 length is 13 residues. The CDR3 DNA follows: TGTGCCAGCAGCTTGGATTTGAACACTGAAGCTTTCTTT. It codes for CASSLDLNTEAFF. The complete variable domain, with remaining parts taken from reference TRBV5-1 and TRBJ1-1, reads KAGVTQTPRYLIKTRGQQVTLSCSPISGHRSVSWYQQTPGQGLQFLFEYFSETQRNKGNFPGRFSGRQFSNSRSEMNVSTLELGDSALYLCASSLDLNTEAFFGQGTRLTVV.

The V call is TRBV19, the J call TRBJ1-1; 7 bases are shared with TRBD1. V was clipped by 9 bases and J by 4 bases; unmatched bases: 5. The CDR3 sequence is 12 residues long. CDR1 and CDR2 (germline): LNHDA, SQIVND (reference sequence). The CDR3 region is CASRDRATEAFF. The CDR3, as DNA: TGTGCCAGCCGAGACAGGGCCACTGAAGCTTTCTTT.

The table lists this clonotype with a few counts. The chain links TRBV5-1 to TRBJ1-6, with D hard to call. The CDR3 totals 16 residues. V lost 5 bases and J 0 bases, leaving 12 bases between the germline ends. In germline, CDR1 is SGHRS, CDR2 YFSETQ. In DNA form, the CDR3 reads TGCGCCAGCAGGGTGGGCGGACTCTCCTATAATTCACCCCTCCACTTT. Amino acids: CASRVGGLSYNSPLHF.

This chain uses TRBV24-1 with TRBJ2-4, with D unclear. The germline V gene has CDR1 KGHDR and CDR2 SFDVKD. CDR3 size: 15 residues. Trimming took 7 bases from V and 7 from J, leaving 19 bases between them. The CDR3 spells CATSQPGPATNIQYF. The DNA of the CDR3 is TGTGCCACCAGCCAACCGGGCCCGGCCACCAACATTCAGTACTTC.

This clonotype has just a few counts. The rearrangement links TRBV9 to TRBJ2-2; D unresolved. Germline V gene sequence: CDR1 SGDLS, CDR2 YYNGEE. The CDR3 extends over 16 amino acids. Trimming removed 0 bases at V and 0 bases at J, with 9 bases between. Here the CDR3 DNA reads TGTGCCAGCAGCGTAGCGCGGATCCCGAACACCGGGGAGCTGTTTTTT. Translation gives CASSVARIPNTGELFF.

The chain is built from TRBV20-1 and TRBJ2-1, with 9 bases identical to TRBD2. The CDR3 covers 19 residues. The ends lost 0 bases at V and 0 bases at J; junction bases unmatched: 12. The germline CDR1 and CDR2 sequences are DFQATT and SNEGSKA (reference sequence). Written as DNA, the CDR3 is TGCAGTGCTAGAGATTGGTGGCGGGGGGGCACCGCCTCCTACAATGAGCAGTTCTTC. Protein product: CSARDWWRGGTASYNEQFF.

This clonotype came up many times. CDR3 protein: CASSYSTGVDEAFF. CDR3 bases: TGTGCCAGCAGTTACTCGACAGGGGTCGATGAAGCTTTCTTT. The genes are TRBV6-5 and TRBJ1-1; 8 nucleotides line up with TRBD1. V was pared by 0 bases and J by 7 bases, with 4 bases of the junction left unmatched. Germline lookup yields CDR1 MNHEY and CDR2 SVGAGI. The CDR3 runs to 14 residues.

This clonotype was seen a few times. The V gene is TRBV7-6, the J gene TRBJ2-7; D remains unclear. V lost 5 bases and J 7 bases, leaving 15 bases between the germline ends. The CDR3 spans 13 residues. Germline V gives CDR1 SGHVS, CDR2 FNYEAQ. In nucleotides, the CDR3 is TGTGCCAGCAGCCAAACCCCCTGGCGAGAGCAGTACGTC. It codes for CASSQTPWREQYV.

The CDR3 loop is CASSLGTGGKLFF. CDR3 coding DNA: TGTGCCAGCAGCCTCGGGACAGGCGGGAAACTGTTTTTT. V gene TRBV7-2 combines with J gene TRBJ1-4; 8 bases agree with TRBD1. Germline assignment: CDR1 SGHTA and CDR2 FQGNSA. With 5 bases clipped from V and 11 bases from J, the junction kept 7 bases outside the gene matches. This CDR3 has 13 residues.

This clonotype was counted at least ten times. The chain employs TRBV20-1 and TRBJ2-7; TRBD1 is a possible D gene (6 bases). Trimming cost V 6 bases and J 6 bases, with 12 bases left between them. The CDR3 runs to 11 residues. Germline loops: CDR1 DFQATT, CDR2 SNEGSKA (reference sequence). The CDR3 DNA reads TGCAGTGCAAGACAGGACGGCGAGCAGTACTTC. Protein sequence: CSARQDGEQYF.

V and J are TRBV5-4 and TRBJ2-6; D not resolved. CDR3 length: 14 amino acids. Germline assignment: CDR1 SGHNT and CDR2 YYREEE (reference sequence). V was pared by 7 bases and J by 4 bases, with 12 bases between. This CDR3 is CASLIGPGANVLTF. The CDR3 nucleotides are TGTGCCAGCCTAATTGGGCCAGGGGCCAACGTCCTGACTTTC.

This clonotype was detected many times. The rearrangement links TRBV6-2 or TRBV6-3 to TRBJ2-1; D not certain. CDR3 size: 10 residues. V was shortened by 4 bases and J by 9 bases, with 4 bases between the two germline ends. Germline loops: CDR1 MNHEY, CDR2 SVGEGT. The CDR3 region has the DNA TGTGCCAGCAGTTTCCCTGAGCAGTTCTTC. This encodes CASSFPEQFF.